Following are 30 T cell receptor beta chains from one sample sequenced in a study of blood T cell repertoires in COVID-19. Measured with immunoSEQ multiplex PCR; TCRdb has only the in-frame clones, and not every one. Here the sample spans about 250,000 clones, under 90% being singletons. The sequencing input was PBMCs or T cells enriched from blood (not recorded which). The receptor set was obtained from a man aged 40-50 years who had recovered from COVID-19.

CDR3 residues: CASRGQGAAGELFF. In DNA, the CDR3 is TGTGCCAGCAGAGGACAGGGGGCGGCCGGGGAGCTGTTTTTT. This chain joins TRBV2 and TRBJ2-2, with 11 nucleotides matching TRBD1. The CDR3 contains 14 residues. Germline CDR1 is SNHLY and CDR2 is FYNNEI. V lost 6 bases and J lost 6; bases outside the gene matches: 3.

The chain joins TRBV7-2 to TRBJ2-1; 12 nucleotides match TRBD2. The junction had 16 bases not matched to a gene; V was cut back by 10 bases and J by 0 bases. The V gene's germline CDR1 is SGHTA and CDR2 FQGNSA. CDR3 length: 19 amino acids. DNA of the CDR3: TGTGCCACCATAGGATCGGGACTAGCGGGCCCGAGCTCCTACAATGAGCAGTTCTTC. Amino acid sequence: CATIGSGLAGPSSYNEQFF.

The chain is built from TRBV28 and TRBJ2-1; D remains unclear. The CDR3 loop spans 14 amino acids. Germline V lookup: CDR1 MDHEN, CDR2 SYDVKM. Trimming removed 1 base at V and 6 bases at J, with 10 bases between. CDR3 protein: CASSLSASINEQFF. The DNA of the CDR3 is TGTGCCAGCAGTTTATCGGCTAGTATCAATGAGCAGTTCTTC.

This clone came up once. The chain joins TRBV18 to TRBJ1-1; no clear D gene. The CDR3 runs 13 residues. Trimming cost V 0 bases and J 6 bases, with 8 bases left between them. Germline V gene data show CDR1 as KGHSH and CDR2 as LQKENI. Here the CDR3 DNA reads TGTGCCAGCTCACCACCCGGGAGCGCTGAAGCTTTCTTT. Translating it yields CASSPPGSAEAFF.

The V and J genes are TRBV7-2 and TRBJ2-3; D is undetermined. The CDR3 totals 13 residues. Trimming stripped 5 bases from V and 0 bases from J, with 6 bases between. Looked up from germline, CDR1 is SGHTA and CDR2 is FQGNSA. The CDR3 loop is CASSIPSTDTQYF. DNA for the CDR3: TGTGCCAGCAGCATCCCTAGCACAGATACGCAGTATTTT.

As to this clone: In the same sample, other DNA sequences code for this CDR3. V is TRBV3-1 (or the pseudogene TRBV3-2) and J is TRBJ2-2; the D is unclear. The CDR3 is made up of 12 amino acids. Trimming stripped 4 bases from V and 4 bases from J, with 4 bases between. CDR1 is LGHDT, CDR2 YNNKEL, per germline (reference sequence). In DNA form, the CDR3 reads TGTGCCAGCAGCCTGGCCACCGGGGAGCTGTTTTTT. Residues: CASSLATGELFF.

CDR3 coding DNA: TGTGCCAGCAGTTATACGAGATTCGACTATGGCTACACCTTC. Protein: CASSYTRFDYGYTF. This chain connects TRBV6-5 to TRBJ1-2; D is unresolved. V gave up 3 bases and J gave up 3 bases, with 11 bases separating them. Germline CDR1 is MNHEY and CDR2 is SVGAGI. The CDR3 covers 14 residues.

As regards this clone: At the DNA level, this CDR3 is encoded by other sequences in the same sample as well. The chain is built from TRBV25-1 and TRBJ1-5; weak D call: TRBD1 (6 bases). The germline CDR1 and CDR2 sequences are MGHDK and SYGVNS. This CDR3 contains 14 residues. The V and J ends lost 4 bases and 4 bases respectively, with 11 bases between them. CDR3 nucleotide sequence: TGTGCCAGCAGTGTAACAGGGAGTAATCAGCCCCAGCATTTT. Its translation is CASSVTGSNQPQHF.

The chain combines TRBV3-1 (or the pseudogene TRBV3-2) with TRBJ1-1; D is ambiguous. Trimming shortened V by 0 bases and J by 10 bases, and 12 bases separated the two germline ends. The CDR3 sequence is 13 residues long. The germline gives CDR1 LGHDT, CDR2 YNNKEL (reference sequence). CDR3 sequence (DNA): TGTGCCAGCAGCCAAGATCTGGTAGGGAGAGCTTTCTTT. It codes for CASSQDLVGRAFF.

This clone came up a few times. The chain is built from TRBV6-5 and TRBJ1-2, with 7 nucleotides matching TRBD1. The CDR3 is 13 amino acids. V lost 6 bases and J lost 6; bases outside the gene matches: 7. The V gene's germline CDR1 is MNHEY and CDR2 SVGAGI. The CDR3 region has the DNA TGTGCCAGCAGAGCGACAGGGACGGATGGCTACACCTTC. Translated, it gives CASRATGTDGYTF.

The chain links TRBV3-1 (or the pseudogene TRBV3-2) to TRBJ1-6; weak D call: TRBD1 (5 bases). Deletions cut 7 bases from V and 9 bases from J, with 13 bases between. CDR1 is LGHDT, CDR2 YNNKEL, per germline (reference sequence). CDR3 length equals 13 residues. The CDR3 bases are TGTGCCAGCAAGTGGGGGGACGGTTCACCCCTCCACTTT. Its protein product is CASKWGDGSPLHF.

The chain is built from TRBV7-2 and TRBJ2-2; tentatively, D is TRBD2 (5 bases). Trimming shortened V by 2 bases and J by 3 bases, and 7 bases separated the two germline ends. CDR1 and CDR2 from the germline V gene are SGHTA and FQGNSA. The CDR3 totals 14 residues. Here the CDR3 DNA reads TGTGCCAGCAGCTTACGGACTTACACCGGGGAGCTGTTTTTT. This translates into CASSLRTYTGELFF.

The rearrangement links TRBV6-4 to TRBJ1-5; D perhaps matches TRBD1 (5 bases). The CDR3 covers 14 residues. The V gene's germline CDR1 is MRHNA and CDR2 SNTAGT. Between the trimmed V and J ends, which lost 5 bases and 0 bases, there was a span of 8 bases. CDR3 in DNA: TGTGCCAGCAGTCAAGACAGTAGCAATCAGCCCCAGCATTTT. Protein sequence: CASSQDSSNQPQHF.

The chain employs TRBV9 and TRBJ1-3; D call uncertain. Trimming took 0 bases from V and 4 from J, leaving 5 bases between them. This CDR3 is 13 amino acids long. The germline gives CDR1 SGDLS, CDR2 YYNGEE. CDR3 nucleotide sequence: TGTGCCAGCAGCGTAGATGAGGGAAACACCATATATTTT. This translates into CASSVDEGNTIYF.

The chain's CDR3 is CASSYDRGYGYTF. For the CDR3, the DNA is TGTGCCAGCAGTTACGACAGGGGCTATGGCTACACCTTC. V usage is TRBV6-5 and J usage is TRBJ1-2; 8 nucleotides line up with TRBD1. V lost 2 bases to trimming and J lost 4 bases; unmatched junction nucleotides: 0. Germline loops: CDR1 MNHEY, CDR2 SVGAGI. The CDR3 loop spans 13 amino acids.

This chain connects TRBV19 to TRBJ2-1; TRBD2 might be the D (5 bases). The V gene lost 0 bases and the J gene lost 4 bases, with 10 bases spanning the gap. The CDR3 contains 15 residues. CDR1 LNHDA and CDR2 SQIVND come from the germline V gene (reference sequence). In DNA form, the CDR3 reads TGTGCCAGTAGTATAGACAGGACTCTATACAATGAGCAGTTCTTC. Protein product: CASSIDRTLYNEQFF.

This chain joins TRBV7-9 and TRBJ1-3; perhaps TRBD1 as D (6 bases). This CDR3 spans 19 amino acids. V lost 3 bases, J lost 0 bases, and 21 bases lay in between. Per the germline V gene, CDR1 is SEHNR and CDR2 is FQNEAQ (reference sequence). The chain's CDR3 is CASSLELSWGRRSGNTIYF. The CDR3 DNA is TGTGCCAGCAGCTTGGAACTTTCGTGGGGGCGACGCTCTGGAAACACCATATATTTT.

This chain connects TRBV7-6 to TRBJ2-7; weak D call: TRBD2 (5 bases). V lost 0 bases to trimming and J lost 0 bases, with 15 bases between them. This CDR3 region has 17 residues. Looked up from germline, CDR1 is SGHVS and CDR2 is FNYEAQ. The chain's CDR3 is CASSLAPYGELSYEQYF. The DNA for the CDR3 is TGTGCCAGCAGCTTAGCCCCTTACGGGGAACTCTCCTACGAGCAGTACTTC.

DNA for the CDR3: TGTGCCACCAGAGAAAAAGGGGGCTTAAGGTCTGAAGCTTTCTTT. Its protein is CATREKGGLRSEAFF. The chain joins TRBV15 to TRBJ1-1, with 7 bases fitting TRBD1. J was trimmed by 6 bases and V by 6 bases; bases with no gene match: 13. The CDR3 sequence is 15 residues long. CDR1 is LNHNV, CDR2 YYDKDF, per germline (reference sequence).

CDR3 DNA sequence: TGTGCCAGCAGTCAGAGGGTGCTTGGCCACGAGCAGTACTTC. Translated, it gives CASSQRVLGHEQYF. The rearrangement uses TRBV27 and TRBJ2-7; possible D gene TRBD2, 5 bases. This CDR3 is built from 14 residues. CDR1 is MNHEY, CDR2 SMNVEV, per germline (reference sequence). Trimming stripped 5 bases from V and 5 bases from J, with 16 bases between.

The chain employs TRBV19 and TRBJ1-1; D is unresolved. V was pared by 9 bases and J by 1 base, with 12 bases between. CDR3 length equals 13 residues. The germline gives CDR1 LNHDA, CDR2 SQIVND (reference sequence). The chain's CDR3 is CARGRRGNTEAFF. The DNA of the CDR3 is TGTGCCAGAGGAAGGCGAGGGAACACTGAAGCTTTCTTT.

This chain joins TRBV5-6 and TRBJ2-7; TRBD1 matches 8 bases. CDR3 length equals 15 residues. V shed 2 bases, J shed 1 base, and the junction held 5 bases outside the gene matches. Germline V gene data show CDR1 as SGHDT and CDR2 as YYEEEE. In nucleotides, the CDR3 is TGTGCCAGCAGCTTAGGACAGGGACTTTCCTACGAGCAGTACTTC. It specifies CASSLGQGLSYEQYF.

This clone was picked up one time. The V and J genes are TRBV7-3 and TRBJ2-3, with 14 bases lining up with TRBD2. Looked up from germline, CDR1 is SGHTA and CDR2 is FQGTGA. This CDR3 spans 16 amino acids. V gave up 5 bases and J gave up 6 bases; unmatched junction bases: 7. This CDR3 reads CASSPGLAGGSDTQYF. CDR3 DNA: TGTGCCAGCAGCCCCGGACTAGCGGGGGGATCGGATACGCAGTATTTT.

The V call is TRBV6-5, the J call TRBJ2-3; D may be TRBD2 (5 bases). Between the trimmed V and J ends, which lost 6 bases and 4 bases, there was a span of 8 bases. Germline V lookup: CDR1 MNHEY, CDR2 SVGAGI. The CDR3 sequence is 12 residues long. In DNA, the CDR3 is TGTGCCAGCAGACTAGAGTCAGATACGCAGTATTTT. Translation: CASRLESDTQYF.

The genes are TRBV7-9 and TRBJ1-6, with a possible D match to TRBD1 (5 bases). V was cut by 1 base and J by 10 bases, with 26 bases left in between. CDR1 and CDR2 (germline): SEHNR, FQNEAQ (reference sequence). This CDR3 has 19 residues. This chain's CDR3 is CASSLGASKKGPRDSPLHF. The CDR3 DNA sequence: TGTGCCAGCAGCTTAGGAGCCTCTAAAAAGGGGCCGCGGGACTCACCCCTCCACTTT.

The chain links TRBV7-9 to TRBJ1-1; 10 bases line up with TRBD1. CDR1 SEHNR and CDR2 FQNEAQ come from the germline V gene (reference sequence). The V gene end was trimmed by 5 bases and the J gene end by 2 bases; junction bases not matched to a gene: 5. The CDR3 is 15 amino acids. The CDR3, as DNA: TGTGCCAGCAGCGACAGGGACAGGGGAAACACTGAAGCTTTCTTT. It specifies CASSDRDRGNTEAFF.

The chain combines TRBV3-1 (or the pseudogene TRBV3-2) with TRBJ1-1; D remains unclear. Germline values: CDR1 LGHDT, CDR2 YNNKEL (reference sequence). The V end lost 0 bases, the J end lost 5 bases, and 4 bases lay between the germline ends. This CDR3 is 12 amino acids long. The CDR3 bases are TGTGCCAGCAGCCAAGATGAGACTGAAGCTTTCTTT. The encoded protein is CASSQDETEAFF.

This chain joins TRBV28 and TRBJ1-2, with 8 nucleotides matching TRBD1. Germline assignment: CDR1 MDHEN and CDR2 SYDVKM. This CDR3 is built from 15 residues. The V segment lost 3 bases and the J segment 8 bases; nucleotides outside the gene matches: 11. The CDR3 protein is CASSFPFRTGLGYTF. The CDR3, as DNA: TGTGCCAGCAGTTTCCCCTTTAGGACAGGGTTGGGCTACACCTTC.

The V gene is TRBV6-5, the J gene TRBJ1-2, with D perhaps TRBD1 (5 bases). V was shortened by 2 bases and J by 8 bases, with 9 bases between the two germline ends. Per germline, CDR1 MNHEY and CDR2 SVGAGI. The CDR3 has 12 amino acids. CDR3 DNA: TGTGCCAGCAGTTACCAGGGATGGGGCTACACCTTC. This gives the protein CASSYQGWGYTF.

The V and J genes are TRBV2 and TRBJ2-7; D uncertain. With 8 bases removed from V and 3 bases from J, the gap between germline ends came to 8 bases. The CDR3 totals 11 residues. Germline CDR1 reads SNHLY; CDR2 reads FYNNEI. CDR3 residues: CASVQNYEQYF. The CDR3 coding sequence is TGTGCCAGCGTACAGAACTACGAGCAGTACTTC.